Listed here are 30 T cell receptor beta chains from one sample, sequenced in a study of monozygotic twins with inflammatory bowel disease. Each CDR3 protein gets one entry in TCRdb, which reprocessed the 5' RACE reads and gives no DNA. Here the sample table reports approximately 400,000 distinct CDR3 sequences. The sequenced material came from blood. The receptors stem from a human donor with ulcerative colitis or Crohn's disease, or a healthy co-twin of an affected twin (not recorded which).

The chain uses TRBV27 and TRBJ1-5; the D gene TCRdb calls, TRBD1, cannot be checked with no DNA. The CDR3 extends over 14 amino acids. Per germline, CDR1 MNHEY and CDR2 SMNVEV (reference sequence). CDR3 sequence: CASSPRTGFQPQHF.

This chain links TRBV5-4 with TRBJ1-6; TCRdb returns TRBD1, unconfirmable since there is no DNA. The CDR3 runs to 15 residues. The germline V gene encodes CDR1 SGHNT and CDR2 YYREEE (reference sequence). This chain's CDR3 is CASSYGTVNNSPLHF.

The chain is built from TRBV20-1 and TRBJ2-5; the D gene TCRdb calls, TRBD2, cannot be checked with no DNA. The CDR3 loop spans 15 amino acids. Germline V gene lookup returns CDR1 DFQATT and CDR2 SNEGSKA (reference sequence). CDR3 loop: CSARDGEASGETQYF.

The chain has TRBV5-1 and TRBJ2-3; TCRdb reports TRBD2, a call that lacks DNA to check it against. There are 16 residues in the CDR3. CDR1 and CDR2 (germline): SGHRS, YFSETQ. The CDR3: CASSGGAGGPGDTQYF. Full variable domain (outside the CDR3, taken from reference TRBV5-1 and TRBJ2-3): KAGVTQTPRYLIKTRGQQVTLSCSPISGHRSVSWYQQTPGQGLQFLFEYFSETQRNKGNFPGRFSGRQFSNSRSEMNVSTLELGDSALYLCASSGGAGGPGDTQYFGPGTRLTVL.

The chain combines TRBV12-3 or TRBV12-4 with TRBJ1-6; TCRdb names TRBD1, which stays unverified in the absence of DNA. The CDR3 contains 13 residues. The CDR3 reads CASRIQGISPLHF.

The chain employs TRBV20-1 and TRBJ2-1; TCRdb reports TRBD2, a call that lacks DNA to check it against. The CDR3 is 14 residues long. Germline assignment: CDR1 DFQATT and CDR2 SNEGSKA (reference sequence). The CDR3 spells CSADDYSGYNEQFF.

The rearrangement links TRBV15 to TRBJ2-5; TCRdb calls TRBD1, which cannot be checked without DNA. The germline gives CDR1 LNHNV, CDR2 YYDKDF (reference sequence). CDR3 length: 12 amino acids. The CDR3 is CATSDREETQYF.

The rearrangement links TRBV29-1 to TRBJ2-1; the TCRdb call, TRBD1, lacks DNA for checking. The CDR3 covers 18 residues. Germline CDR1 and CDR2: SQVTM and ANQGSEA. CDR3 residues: CSVEDPKMSDRPYNEQFF.

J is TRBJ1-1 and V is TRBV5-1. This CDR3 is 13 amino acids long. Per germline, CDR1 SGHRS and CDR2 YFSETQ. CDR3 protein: CASCYAGNTEAFF.

CDR3 amino acids: CASSSGGGVNQPQHF. The chain employs TRBV11-2 and TRBJ1-5. Germline V gene sequence: CDR1 SGHAT, CDR2 FQNNGV. The CDR3 has 15 residues.

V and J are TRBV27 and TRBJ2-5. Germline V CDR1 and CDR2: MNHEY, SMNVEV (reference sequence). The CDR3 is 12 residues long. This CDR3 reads CASGWSTEAQYF.

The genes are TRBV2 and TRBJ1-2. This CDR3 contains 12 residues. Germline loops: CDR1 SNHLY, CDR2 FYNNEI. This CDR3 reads CASSDINYGYTF.

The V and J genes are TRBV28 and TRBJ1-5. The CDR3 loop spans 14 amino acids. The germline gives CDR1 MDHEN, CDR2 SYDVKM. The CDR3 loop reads CASSLGGDYQPQHF.

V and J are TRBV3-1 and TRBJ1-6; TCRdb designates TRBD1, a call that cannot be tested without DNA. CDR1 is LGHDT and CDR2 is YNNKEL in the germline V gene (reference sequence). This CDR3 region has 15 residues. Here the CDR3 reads CASSPGAGLNSPLHF.

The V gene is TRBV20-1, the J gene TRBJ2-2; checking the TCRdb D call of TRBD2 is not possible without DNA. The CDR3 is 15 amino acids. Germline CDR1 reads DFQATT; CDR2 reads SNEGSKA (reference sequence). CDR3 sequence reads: CSARRGLAGSGELFF.

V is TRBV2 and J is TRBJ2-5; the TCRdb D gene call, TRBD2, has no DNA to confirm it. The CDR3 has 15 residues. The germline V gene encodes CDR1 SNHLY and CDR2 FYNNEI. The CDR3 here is CASSVSSGWDRTQYF.

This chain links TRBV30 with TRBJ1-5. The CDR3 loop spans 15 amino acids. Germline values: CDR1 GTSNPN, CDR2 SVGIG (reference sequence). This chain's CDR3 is CAWSTGAYSNQPQHF. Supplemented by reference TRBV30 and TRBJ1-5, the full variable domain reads SQTIHQWPATLVQPVGSPLSLECTVEGTSNPNLYWYRQAAGRGLQLLFYSVGIGQISSEVPQNLSASRPQDRQFILSSKKLLLSDSGFYLCAWSTGAYSNQPQHFGDGTRLSIL.

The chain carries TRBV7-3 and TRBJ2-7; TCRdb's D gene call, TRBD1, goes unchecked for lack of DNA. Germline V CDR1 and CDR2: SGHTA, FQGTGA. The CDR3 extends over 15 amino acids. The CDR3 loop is CASSRGSPTSYEQYF.

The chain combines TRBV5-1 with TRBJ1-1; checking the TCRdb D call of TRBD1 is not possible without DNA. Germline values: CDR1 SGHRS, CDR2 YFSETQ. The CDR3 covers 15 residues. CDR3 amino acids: CASSLGGQGATEAFF. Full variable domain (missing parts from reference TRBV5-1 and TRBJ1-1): KAGVTQTPRYLIKTRGQQVTLSCSPISGHRSVSWYQQTPGQGLQFLFEYFSETQRNKGNFPGRFSGRQFSNSRSEMNVSTLELGDSALYLCASSLGGQGATEAFFGQGTRLTVV.

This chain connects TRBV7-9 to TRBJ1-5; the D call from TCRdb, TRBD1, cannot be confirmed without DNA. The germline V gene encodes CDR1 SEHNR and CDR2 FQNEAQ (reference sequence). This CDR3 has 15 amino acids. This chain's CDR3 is CASSFGQGIHQPQHF.

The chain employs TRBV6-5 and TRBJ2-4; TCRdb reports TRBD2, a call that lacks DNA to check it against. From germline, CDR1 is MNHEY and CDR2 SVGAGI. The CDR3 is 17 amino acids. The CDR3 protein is CASSYSIRALGKNIQYF.

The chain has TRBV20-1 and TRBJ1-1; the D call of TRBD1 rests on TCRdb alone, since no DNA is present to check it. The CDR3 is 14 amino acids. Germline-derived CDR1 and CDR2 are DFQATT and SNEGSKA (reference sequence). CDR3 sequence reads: CSARDFGGHTEAFF.

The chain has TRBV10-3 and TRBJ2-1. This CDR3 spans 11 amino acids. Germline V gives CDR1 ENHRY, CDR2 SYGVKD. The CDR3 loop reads CAISETNEQFF.

CDR3 protein: CASSLEAGETYGYTF. This chain connects TRBV5-1 to TRBJ1-2; TCRdb picks TRBD1, but there is no DNA to check that call. The CDR3 has 15 residues. Germline V gene data show CDR1 as SGHRS and CDR2 as YFSETQ.

CDR3 sequence reads: CASSLNRGRSTEAFF. The chain combines TRBV7-2 with TRBJ1-1; without DNA, the TCRdb call of TRBD1 cannot be checked. Germline values: CDR1 SGHTA, CDR2 FQGNSA. This CDR3 is built from 15 residues.

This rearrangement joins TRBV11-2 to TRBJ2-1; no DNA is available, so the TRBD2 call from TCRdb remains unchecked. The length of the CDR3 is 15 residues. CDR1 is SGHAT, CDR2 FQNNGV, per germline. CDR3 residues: CASSSLAGGGYEQFF.

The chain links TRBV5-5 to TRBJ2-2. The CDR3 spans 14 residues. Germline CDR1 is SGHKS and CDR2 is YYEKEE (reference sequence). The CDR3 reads CASSLVWDTGELFF.

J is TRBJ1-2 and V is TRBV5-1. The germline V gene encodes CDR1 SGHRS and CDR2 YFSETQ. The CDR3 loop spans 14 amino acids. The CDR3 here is CASSPALDGYGYTF.

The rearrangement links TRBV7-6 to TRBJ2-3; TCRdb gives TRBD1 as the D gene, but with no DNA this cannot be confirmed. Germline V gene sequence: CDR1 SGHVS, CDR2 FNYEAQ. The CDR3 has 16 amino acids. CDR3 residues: CASSLRVDRYTDTQYF. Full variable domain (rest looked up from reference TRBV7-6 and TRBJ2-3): GAGVSQSPRYKVTKRGQDVALRCDPISGHVSLYWYRQALGQGPEFLTYFNYEAQQDKSGLPNDRFSAERPEGSISTLTIQRTEQRDSAMYRCASSLRVDRYTDTQYFGPGTRLTVL.

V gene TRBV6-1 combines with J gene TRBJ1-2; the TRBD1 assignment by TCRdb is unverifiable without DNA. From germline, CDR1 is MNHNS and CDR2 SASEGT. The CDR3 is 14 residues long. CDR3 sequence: CASSDGQGAYGYTF.